What follows are 28 T cell receptor beta chains derived from one specimen sequenced in a study of blood T cell repertoires in COVID-19. Method: immunoSEQ multiplex PCR; TCRdb's copy keeps in-frame clones and lacks some. The sample holds nearly 400,000 clones, roughly 91% seen once. The sequencing sample was made of PBMCs or T cells enriched from blood (not recorded which). All receptors derive from a woman in her thirties who had recovered from COVID-19.

The chain is built from TRBV7-2 and TRBJ1-2; tentatively, D is TRBD1 (6 bases). V was clipped by 8 bases and J by 4 bases, with 11 bases between them. This CDR3 has 12 amino acids. Germline V gene sequence: CDR1 SGHTA, CDR2 FQGNSA. CDR3 coding DNA: TGTGCCAGCCAACGACAGGCCTATGGCTACACCTTC. This codes for CASQRQAYGYTF.

The V call is TRBV19, the J call TRBJ1-2; no definite D call. Looked up from germline, CDR1 is LNHDA and CDR2 is SQIVND (reference sequence). Trimming removed 5 bases from V and 4 bases from J, with 11 bases in between. The CDR3 consists of 13 residues. The CDR3 DNA is TGTGCCAGTAGTGTAGCAGAATCCTATGGCTACACCTTC. Translated, it gives CASSVAESYGYTF.

The CDR3 DNA follows: TGCAGCGCCCGGGACAGGGAGTATGGTGGCTACACCTTC. It translates to CSARDREYGGYTF. The chain is built from TRBV29-1 and TRBJ1-2; 9 bases match TRBD1. Germline lookup yields CDR1 SQVTM and CDR2 ANQGSEA. J lost 7 bases, V lost 7 bases, and 10 bases had no gene match. The CDR3 totals 13 residues.

V is TRBV19 and J is TRBJ1-2, with 7 bases lining up with TRBD1. The CDR3 loop spans 15 amino acids. CDR1 and CDR2 from the germline V gene are LNHDA and SQIVND (reference sequence). The V gene end was trimmed by 9 bases and the J gene end by 5 bases; junction bases not matched to a gene: 15. As DNA, the CDR3 is TGTGCCAGCATCGTCACAGGTACAGGGGCGTATGGCTACACCTTC. Its translation: CASIVTGTGAYGYTF. The full variable domain, in which reference TRBV19 and TRBJ1-2 provide the parts outside the CDR3, is DGGITQSPKYLFRKEGQNVTLSCEQNLNHDAMYWYRQDPGQGLRLIYYSQIVNDFQKGDIAEGYSVSREKKESFPLTVTSAQKNPTAFYLCASIVTGTGAYGYTFGSGTRLTVV.

This clone appeared once. This chain connects TRBV4-1 to TRBJ2-7; 14 bases match TRBD2. The CDR3 runs to 17 residues. V lost 3 bases, J lost 5 bases, and 9 bases stayed unmatched. Germline V CDR1 and CDR2: MGHRA, YSYEKL. The CDR3 DNA reads as TGCGCCAGCAGCCACGGGGCCGGGACTAGCGGGAGACACGAGCAGTACTTC. Encoded protein: CASSHGAGTSGRHEQYF.

This chain's CDR3 is CASSPLPSTGLQGEQFF. The CDR3 nucleotides are TGCGCCAGCAGCCCCCTGCCTTCGACAGGGCTCCAAGGTGAGCAGTTCTTC. The chain uses TRBV5-1 and TRBJ2-1; 7 bases fit TRBD1. The CDR3 covers 17 residues. CDR1 SGHRS and CDR2 YFSETQ come from the germline V gene. V was clipped by 4 bases and J by 9 bases; unmatched bases: 19.

This clone showed up just once. The J gene is TRBJ2-5, the V gene TRBV5-1, with 11 bases fitting TRBD2. Per germline, CDR1 SGHRS and CDR2 YFSETQ. Trimming removed 0 bases from V and 2 bases from J; junction bases left unmatched: 15. This CDR3 has 20 residues. The CDR3 coding sequence is TGCGCCAGCAGCTTGGTTCGGCTAGCGGGGGGCCGAGTGCTGCAAGAGACCCAGTACTTC. Residues: CASSLVRLAGGRVLQETQYF.

A remark on this clone: Other DNA sequences in this sample translate to the same CDR3. The rearrangement joins TRBV9 to TRBJ1-1; D remains ambiguous. This CDR3 has 13 residues. Trimming pared 1 base from V and 1 base from J, leaving 5 bases between. The germline V gene encodes CDR1 SGDLS and CDR2 YYNGEE. CDR3 loop: CASSVYGNTEAFF. Here the CDR3 DNA reads TGTGCCAGCAGCGTATACGGGAACACTGAAGCTTTCTTT. Drawing the rest from reference TRBV9 and TRBJ1-1, the complete variable domain is DSGVTQTPKHLITATGQRVTLRCSPRSGDLSVYWYQQSLDQGLQFLIQYYNGEERAKGNILERFSAQQFPDLHSELNLSSLELGDSALYFCASSVYGNTEAFFGQGTRLTVV.

The chain couples TRBV9 to TRBJ1-2, with unresolved D. This CDR3 region has 14 residues. V lost 4 bases, J lost 4 bases, and 14 bases lay in between. CDR1 and CDR2 from the germline V gene are SGDLS and YYNGEE. In DNA form, the CDR3 reads TGTGCCAGCAGCCCAACAAGTCGTGGCTATGGCTACACCTTC. It codes for CASSPTSRGYGYTF.

The chain employs TRBV28 and TRBJ1-3; tentatively, D is TRBD1 (6 bases). In germline, CDR1 is MDHEN, CDR2 SYDVKM. The CDR3 extends over 16 amino acids. Trimming pared 4 bases from V and 0 bases from J, leaving 13 bases between. DNA of the CDR3: TGTGCCAGCAGTTCCTCCGGACAGAGCTCTGGAAACACCATATATTTT. Translated: CASSSSGQSSGNTIYF.

The table lists this clone with a count of one. The chain links TRBV7-8 to TRBJ1-1; D unresolved. This CDR3 comprises 14 residues. Germline CDR1 SGHVS, CDR2 FQNEAQ. V was trimmed by 3 bases and J by 4 bases, leaving 12 bases between them. The CDR3, as DNA: TGTGCCAGCAGCTTGATCCGGTCGGGCACTGAAGCTTTCTTT. The encoded protein is CASSLIRSGTEAFF.

The genes are TRBV15 and TRBJ2-5; D may be TRBD1 (6 bases). With 4 bases removed from V and 7 bases from J, the gap between germline ends came to 16 bases. The length of the CDR3 is 14 residues. From germline, CDR1 is LNHNV and CDR2 YYDKDF (reference sequence). The CDR3 protein is CATSIEGGRVTQYF. In nucleotides, the CDR3 is TGTGCCACCAGCATAGAAGGGGGACGGGTGACCCAGTACTTC.

This chain connects TRBV5-5 to TRBJ2-7, with a weak D call TRBD1 (6 bases). In germline, CDR1 is SGHKS, CDR2 YYEKEE (reference sequence). The length of the CDR3 is 16 residues. V lost 4 bases and J lost 3, with 20 bases in between. CDR3 region: CASSHHLTGIIYEQYF. The CDR3 DNA sequence: TGTGCCAGCAGCCACCATCTAACAGGGATCATCTACGAGCAGTACTTC. Combining the CDR3 with reference TRBV5-5 and TRBJ2-7 gives the whole variable domain DAGVTQSPTHLIKTRGQQVTLRCSPISGHKSVSWYQQVLGQGPQFIFQYYEKEERGRGNFPDRFSARQFPNYSSELNVNALLLGDSALYLCASSHHLTGIIYEQYFGPGTRLTVT.

V is TRBV4-2 and J is TRBJ2-1, with a possible D match to TRBD2 (5 bases). The CDR3 spans 14 residues. Trimming took off 0 bases at V and 8 bases at J, with 11 bases between the two ends. Germline V gene sequence: CDR1 LGHNA, CDR2 YNFKEQ. The CDR3, as DNA: TGTGCCAGCAGCCAAGAGGCTAGCTTCGATGAGCAGTTCTTC. Translated: CASSQEASFDEQFF.

The chain couples TRBV12-3 or TRBV12-4 to TRBJ1-5, with 7 positions matching TRBD1. The CDR3 is made up of 13 amino acids. The trim removed 4 bases at V and 6 bases at J, leaving 3 bases unmatched. CDR3 coding DNA: TGTGCCAGCAGTTCACAGGGGAGTCAGCCCCAGCATTTT. It is translated as CASSSQGSQPQHF.

The gene calls are TRBV29-1 and TRBJ2-5; TRBD2 matches 7 bases. The CDR3 covers 12 residues. Germline CDR1 SQVTM, CDR2 ANQGSEA. V gave up 5 bases and J gave up 5 bases; unmatched junction bases: 5. CDR3 region: CSVLVGGETQYF. As DNA, the CDR3 is TGCAGCGTTCTCGTGGGAGGGGAGACCCAGTACTTC.

The chain employs TRBV21-1 and TRBJ1-1; the table assigns TRBD1, which was not confirmed against the DNA. TRBV21-1 counts as a pseudogene. The length of the CDR3 is 16 residues. The CDR3 DNA sequence: TGTGCCAGCAGCAAAGATGTGGGGGCTGTGAACACTGAAGCTTTCTTT. It specifies CASSKDVGAVNTEAFF.

The genes are TRBV19 and TRBJ1-4; TRBD1 agrees at 7 bases. Losses at the gene ends were 8 bases for V and 8 bases for J; bases not matched to a gene: 14. The germline V gene has CDR1 LNHDA and CDR2 SQIVND (reference sequence). CDR3 length: 15 residues. The CDR3 nucleotides are TGTGCCAGTTCCCTATGGGGACAGACTCTAGAAAAACTGTTTTTT. It encodes CASSLWGQTLEKLFF.

This clone has a handful of counts. The chain combines TRBV4-1 with TRBJ2-1; a possible D gene is TRBD2 (6 bases). Looked up from germline, CDR1 is MGHRA and CDR2 is YSYEKL. Between the trimmed V and J ends, which lost 3 bases and 8 bases, there was a span of 14 bases. This CDR3 is built from 14 residues. DNA for the CDR3: TGCGCCAGCAGCCAGGTGGCTGGGAGGCATGAGCAGTTCTTC. This encodes CASSQVAGRHEQFF.

The rearrangement uses TRBV18 and TRBJ2-2; 9 bases map to TRBD1. The CDR3 extends over 15 amino acids. Germline CDR1 reads KGHSH; CDR2 reads LQKENI. J gave up 3 bases and V 3 bases, and 2 bases lay outside the gene matches. This CDR3 reads CASSPGQGDTGELFF. The CDR3 nucleotides are TGTGCCAGCTCACCGGGACAGGGCGACACCGGGGAGCTGTTTTTT. Full variable domain (remainder filled in from reference TRBV18 and TRBJ2-2): NAGVMQNPRHLVRRRGQEARLRCSPMKGHSHVYWYRQLPEEGLKFMVYLQKENIIDESGMPKERFSAEFPKEGPSILRIQQVVRGDSAAYFCASSPGQGDTGELFFGEGSRLTVL.

V is TRBV14 and J is TRBJ1-1, with D uncertain. Germline V CDR1 and CDR2: SGHDN, FVKESK. This CDR3 has 14 residues. V was cut by 6 bases and J by 0 bases, with 11 bases left in between. The CDR3 loop is CASRRSSLNTEAFF. CDR3 bases: TGTGCCAGCAGACGTAGTTCGCTGAACACTGAAGCTTTCTTT.

The V gene is TRBV6-5, the J gene TRBJ1-1; tentative D call: TRBD1 (6 bases). From germline, CDR1 is MNHEY and CDR2 SVGAGI. The length of the CDR3 is 15 residues. V dropped 2 bases and J dropped 2 bases, with 12 bases sitting between them. CDR3 DNA sequence: TGTGCCAGCAGTTACCAGGCAGGGGCTAACACTGAAGCTTTCTTT. Translated, it gives CASSYQAGANTEAFF.

The chain combines TRBV9 with TRBJ1-2; D is possibly TRBD1 (5 bases). V lost 1 base, J lost 2 bases, and 6 bases lay in between. Germline CDR1 reads SGDLS; CDR2 reads YYNGEE. This CDR3 has 13 amino acids. Here the CDR3 DNA reads TGTGCCAGCAGCGTAAACAGGAACTATGGCTACACCTTC. Amino acids: CASSVNRNYGYTF. Variable domain in full (rest from reference TRBV9 and TRBJ1-2): DSGVTQTPKHLITATGQRVTLRCSPRSGDLSVYWYQQSLDQGLQFLIQYYNGEERAKGNILERFSAQQFPDLHSELNLSSLELGDSALYFCASSVNRNYGYTFGSGTRLTVV.

V gene TRBV3-1 (or the pseudogene TRBV3-2) combines with J gene TRBJ2-2, with 16 bases that match TRBD2. The V and J ends lost 0 bases and 6 bases, in that order; junction bases with no gene match: 4. There are 18 residues in the CDR3. From germline, CDR1 is LGHDT and CDR2 YNNKEL (reference sequence). This chain's CDR3 is CASSQEGTSGGAPGELFF. The CDR3 region has the DNA TGTGCCAGCAGCCAAGAGGGGACTAGCGGGGGGGCCCCCGGGGAGCTGTTTTTT.

This chain uses TRBV7-3 with TRBJ2-2; D might be TRBD1 (5 bases). There are 14 residues in the CDR3. The germline V and J ends were trimmed by 5 bases and 1 base, with 8 bases remaining between them. The germline V gene encodes CDR1 SGHTA and CDR2 FQGTGA. Written as DNA, the CDR3 is TGTGCCAGCAGCAAGGGGTGGAACACCGGGGAGCTGTTTTTT. Protein sequence: CASSKGWNTGELFF.

The rearrangement joins TRBV9 to TRBJ1-2, with 10 bases identical to TRBD1. Trimming at V came to 4 bases and at J to 7 bases, leaving 10 bases not matched to a gene. Germline V CDR1 and CDR2: SGDLS, YYNGEE. The CDR3 totals 15 residues. CDR3: CASSTQDRGSSGYTF. The CDR3 DNA is TGTGCCAGCAGCACCCAGGACAGGGGGTCCTCTGGCTACACCTTC.

The chain combines TRBV19 with TRBJ1-4; 8 bases are shared with TRBD1. The V gene end was trimmed by 5 bases and the J gene end by 8 bases; junction bases not matched to a gene: 7. This CDR3 has 14 amino acids. CDR1 LNHDA and CDR2 SQIVND come from the germline V gene (reference sequence). The CDR3 DNA is TGTGCCAGTAGTCAAGGACAGGGTAACGAAAAACTGTTTTTT. Protein product: CASSQGQGNEKLFF.

The rearrangement uses TRBV6-5 and TRBJ2-7; 7 bases fit TRBD1. CDR1 and CDR2 from the germline V gene are MNHEY and SVGAGI. The J segment lost 7 bases and the V segment lost 4 bases, leaving 4 bases of the junction unmatched. CDR3 length equals 12 residues. CDR3 protein: CASSFDREEQYF. CDR3 coding DNA: TGTGCCAGCAGTTTCGACAGGGAAGAGCAGTACTTC.